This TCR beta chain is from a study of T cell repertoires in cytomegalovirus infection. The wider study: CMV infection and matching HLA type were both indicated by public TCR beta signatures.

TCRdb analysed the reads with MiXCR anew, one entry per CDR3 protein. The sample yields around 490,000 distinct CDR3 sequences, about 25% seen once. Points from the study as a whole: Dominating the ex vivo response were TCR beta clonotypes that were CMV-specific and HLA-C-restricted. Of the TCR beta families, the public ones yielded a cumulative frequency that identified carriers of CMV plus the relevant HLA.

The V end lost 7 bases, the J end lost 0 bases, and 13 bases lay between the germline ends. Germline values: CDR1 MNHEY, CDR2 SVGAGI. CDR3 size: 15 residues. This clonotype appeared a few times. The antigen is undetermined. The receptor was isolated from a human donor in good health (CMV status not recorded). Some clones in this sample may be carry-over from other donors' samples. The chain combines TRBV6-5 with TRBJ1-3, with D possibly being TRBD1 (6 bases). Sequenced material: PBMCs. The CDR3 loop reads CASTLTGDSGNTIYF. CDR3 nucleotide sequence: TGTGCCAGCACCCTGACAGGCGACTCTGGAAACACCATATATTTT.